The clone carrying this TCR beta chain was recorded once. No antigen is known for it. The data are from a study of identical twins. Overall study findings and caveats: Fewer insertions marked abundant cord blood beta clonotypes; young adult naive trended weakly, memory not at all. Alpha sequences out of frame and shared by twins had excess low generation probability. Out-of-frame beta chain sequences displayed weaker excess sharing between twins.

Using its own MiXCR run on the 5' RACE reads, TCRdb lists one record per CDR3 protein. The repertoire includes some 900,000 distinct CDR3 sequences, roughly an eighth of them detected once, and around 1.6% sits in the top ten. The same sample was also studied in work on yellow fever vaccine responses in identical twins.

The clonotype comes from a woman between 18 and 29 years old in good health. The sequenced material came from PBMCs.

This CDR3 reads CASSLVRGVSGELFF. CDR3 sequence (DNA): TGTGCCAGCAGCTTAGTACGCGGGGTGTCCGGGGAGCTGTTTTTT. J is TRBJ2-2 and V is TRBV7-2, with a possible D match to TRBD2 (6 bases). The V gene's germline CDR1 is SGHTA and CDR2 FQGNSA. V was trimmed by 1 base and J by 6 bases, leaving 12 bases between them. The CDR3 sequence is 15 residues long.